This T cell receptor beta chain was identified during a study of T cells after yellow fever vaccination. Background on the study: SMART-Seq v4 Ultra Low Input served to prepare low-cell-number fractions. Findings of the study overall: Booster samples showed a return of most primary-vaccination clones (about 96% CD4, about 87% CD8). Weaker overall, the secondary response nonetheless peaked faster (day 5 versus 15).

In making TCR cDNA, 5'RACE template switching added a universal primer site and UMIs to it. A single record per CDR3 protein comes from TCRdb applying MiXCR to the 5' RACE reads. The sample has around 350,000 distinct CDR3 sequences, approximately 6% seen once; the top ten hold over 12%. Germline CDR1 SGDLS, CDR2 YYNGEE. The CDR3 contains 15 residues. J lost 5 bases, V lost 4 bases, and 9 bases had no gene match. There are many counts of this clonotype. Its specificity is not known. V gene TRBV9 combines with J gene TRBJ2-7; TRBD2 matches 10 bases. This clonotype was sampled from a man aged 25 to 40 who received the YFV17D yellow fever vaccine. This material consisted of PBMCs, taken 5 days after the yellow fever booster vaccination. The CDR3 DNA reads TGTGCCAGCAGCTCCGGGACTAGCGACGGGGACGAGCAGTACTTC. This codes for CASSSGTSDGDEQYF.